Given below is one T cell receptor beta chain in context. Its antigen is undetermined. This entry belongs to a study of CD8+ T cells in alopecia areata. RNA extraction and reverse transcription yielded cDNA as sequencing template. Libraries were prepared by immunoSEQ multiplex PCR; TCRdb keeps only in-frame clonotypes and omits some of them. The table records about 130,000 clones, around 50% of them present only once. Both peripheral blood and punch biopsies of lesional scalp skin were obtained from patients who had alopecia areata. Sorted out of PBMCs were CD4+ T cells and CD8+ T cells. Overall study results and limits: TCR sharing across patients was less clear than in mice, possibly HLA-related. Clonality was higher in lesional than normal scalp, especially in alopecia totalis/universalis.

The TCR was taken from a human donor with alopecia areata. The sequencing here drew on CD4+ T cells sorted from blood, taken at week 0.

CDR3 bases: TGTGCCATCAGTGAGTCGGCAGTTGGCTCACCCCTCCACTTT. It translates to CAISESAVGSPLHF. The V gene is TRBV10-3, the J gene TRBJ1-6; D gene unclear. Germline V gene lookup returns CDR1 ENHRY and CDR2 SYGVKD. Between the trimmed V and J ends, which lost 0 bases and 10 bases, there was a span of 10 bases. The CDR3 is made up of 14 amino acids.